This T cell receptor (beta chain) comes out of a study of cytomegalovirus exposure and HLA in healthy donors. Overall study context: Researchers found that more than 70% of about 400 genotyped donors fell within the Caucasian-associated ancestry cluster. General study findings and limits: Among the CMV-associated chains, a few were confirmed in vitro as specific for CMV antigens.

13 Jbeta primers and 60 Vbeta primers were used for the PCR. TCRdb keeps only in-frame clones here, not all; method: immunoSEQ multiplex PCR. The data show tens of thousands of clones, about 75% seen once. The ends lost 1 base at V and 7 bases at J; junction bases unmatched: 13. Germline V CDR1 and CDR2: LGHNA, YSLEER. The CDR3 spans 17 residues. The count of this clone is one. Its antigen is currently unknown. Healthy bone marrow donors supplied every sample. The V call is TRBV4-3, the J call TRBJ2-3; 8 nucleotides line up with TRBD2. Sequenced: PBMCs. This receptor was obtained from a man aged 18 to 30 in good health and CMV-seronegative. CDR3 nucleotides: TGCGCCAGCAGCCAAGTCGCACTAGGGCGGGGGGTTAATACGCAGTATTTT. As protein: CASSQVALGRGVNTQYF.